The 9 T cell receptor beta chains below all came from one sample that was sequenced in a study of cytomegalovirus exposure and HLA in healthy donors. In the PCR, 60 Vbeta and 13 Jbeta primers were used. Some clones are missing from TCRdb's copy, which holds only in-frame ones; the method was immunoSEQ multiplex PCR. The sample records 150,000 to 200,000 clones, about 80% being singletons. The sequencing input was PBMCs. These receptors were collected from a boy aged 5-17 years in good health and CMV-seronegative.

The J gene is TRBJ1-1, the V gene TRBV27, with D unclear. This CDR3 has 13 amino acids. Trimming pared 6 bases from V and 1 base from J, leaving 9 bases between. Germline V gene data show CDR1 as MNHEY and CDR2 as SMNVEV (reference sequence). In DNA, the CDR3 is TGTGCCAGCAGCCCAAACAGGAACACTGAAGCTTTCTTT. Its translation is CASSPNRNTEAFF.

J is TRBJ1-1 and V is TRBV27, with 7 bases lining up with TRBD1. Germline V gene lookup returns CDR1 MNHEY and CDR2 SMNVEV (reference sequence). This CDR3 is built from 13 residues. Germline trimming cut 6 bases from V and 1 base from J; bases unmatched to any gene: 2. The CDR3 coding sequence is TGTGCCAGCAGGGACAGGTGGAACACTGAAGCTTTCTTT. It encodes CASRDRWNTEAFF.

As for this clone: The germline gene is not matched at one end of the junction; a read error may be the cause. V gene TRBV7-9 combines with J gene TRBJ2-7; TRBD1 might be the D (5 bases). The CDR3 extends over 15 amino acids. Germline assignment: CDR1 SEHNR and CDR2 FQNEAQ (reference sequence). The CDR3 is CSSSPSQGNTYEQYF. The CDR3 bases are TGTTCCAGCAGCCCGTCCCAGGGAAATACCTACGAGCAGTACTTC.

The CDR3 nucleotides read TGTGCCAGCTCACCCGGGACAGGGGCTTCCAATGAGCAGTTCTTC. Translated, it gives CASSPGTGASNEQFF. V gene TRBV18 combines with J gene TRBJ2-1; 10 bases map to TRBD1. The CDR3 totals 15 residues. The germline CDR1 and CDR2 sequences are KGHSH and LQKENI. With V trimmed by 3 bases and J by 6 bases, 5 bases remained unmatched.

This chain connects TRBV29-1 to TRBJ2-5; TRBD2 matches 14 bases. From germline, CDR1 is SQVTM and CDR2 ANQGSEA. V was pared by 1 base and J by 1 base, with 5 bases of the junction left unmatched. This CDR3 region has 17 residues. CDR3 in DNA: TGCAGCGTTGAAGGGTGGGGACTAGCGGGAGCCCAAGAGACCCAGTACTTC. This sequence encodes CSVEGWGLAGAQETQYF.

The chain carries TRBV5-4 and TRBJ2-1, with 7 bases aligning to TRBD2. With V trimmed by 4 bases and J by 6 bases, 7 bases remained unmatched. The CDR3 contains 14 residues. Germline values: CDR1 SGHNT, CDR2 YYREEE (reference sequence). The CDR3 loop is CASSTTSASNEQFF. Here the CDR3 DNA reads TGTGCCAGCAGCACCACTAGCGCCAGCAATGAGCAGTTCTTC.

CDR3 DNA: TGCGCCAGCAGTGGGAGCGGGGGGCCGAGAGACAATGAGCAGTTCTTC. Amino acid sequence: CASSGSGGPRDNEQFF. V is TRBV10-1 and J is TRBJ2-1; 9 bases fit TRBD2. Germline V lookup: CDR1 WNHNN, CDR2 SYGVQD (reference sequence). This CDR3 is built from 16 residues. Trimming removed 4 bases from V and 5 bases from J; junction bases left unmatched: 9.

The chain couples TRBV5-4 to TRBJ2-1, with 7 bases fitting TRBD2. CDR1 SGHNT and CDR2 YYREEE come from the germline V gene (reference sequence). This CDR3 is 11 amino acids long. The V gene end was trimmed by 7 bases and the J gene end by 10 bases; junction bases not matched to a gene: 5. This CDR3 reads CASEREREQFF. The CDR3 bases are TGTGCCAGCGAGCGGGAAAGGGAGCAGTTCTTC.

This clone has more than one count but fewer than ten. The chain employs TRBV4-1 and TRBJ2-5, with 10 bases fitting TRBD2. The CDR3 extends over 17 amino acids. The V segment lost 0 bases and the J segment 1 base; nucleotides outside the gene matches: 5. Germline V CDR1 and CDR2: MGHRA, YSYEKL. CDR3 in amino acids: CASSQEGSSGSQETQYF. CDR3 DNA: TGCGCCAGCAGCCAAGAGGGGTCTAGCGGGAGCCAAGAGACCCAGTACTTC.